Below, 2 T cell receptor beta chains from the same sample are listed, as sequenced in a study of cytomegalovirus exposure and HLA in healthy donors. The PCR made use of 60 Vbeta and 13 Jbeta primers. Sequencing used immunoSEQ multiplex PCR; TCRdb keeps in-frame clones, though not all of them. The sample holds 150,000 or so clones; around 84% are singletons and the top ten take around 6%. The sequenced sample was PBMCs. Receptor source: a woman aged 35 to 49 in good health and CMV-seropositive.

The chain uses TRBV28 and TRBJ2-7; 11 nucleotides line up with TRBD1. The CDR3 sequence is 14 residues long. The J segment lost 3 bases and the V segment lost 6 bases, leaving 4 bases of the junction unmatched. Germline assignment: CDR1 MDHEN and CDR2 SYDVKM. CDR3 DNA: TGTGCCAGCAGCCACGGGACAGGGGGCTACGAGCAGTACTTC. Protein product: CASSHGTGGYEQYF.

The chain joins TRBV7-2 to TRBJ2-7; 10 bases map to TRBD2. Germline CDR1 is SGHTA and CDR2 is FQGNSA. J gave up 6 bases and V 1 base, and 6 bases lay outside the gene matches. The CDR3 loop spans 15 amino acids. CDR3 sequence reads: CASSLGLAGVSEQYF. Here the CDR3 DNA reads TGTGCCAGCAGCTTAGGTCTAGCGGGAGTATCCGAGCAGTACTTC.